One and the same sample provided the 25 T cell receptor beta chains below, sequenced in a study of beta chain features in type 1 diabetes. What was sequenced were expressed TCRB transcripts, since all of the isolated RNA had been reverse transcribed. This table comes from immunoSEQ multiplex PCR, and its TCRdb copy is limited to in-frame clones, with some not included. The sample carries roughly 240,000 clones, 12% to 15% recorded once. The sequenced sample was naive CD4+ T cells from blood. The receptors derive from a woman in her thirties or forties in good health.

This chain joins TRBV2 and TRBJ2-3; tentative D call: TRBD2 (6 bases). The germline CDR1 and CDR2 sequences are SNHLY and FYNNEI. V was trimmed by 4 bases and J by 6 bases, leaving 14 bases between them. The CDR3 sequence is 14 residues long. CDR3 nucleotides: TGTGCCAGCAGTGGGGGGAGGCTGGAGGATACGCAGTATTTT. Amino acid sequence: CASSGGRLEDTQYF.

In this sample, this clone turned up a few times. This rearrangement joins TRBV6-5 to TRBJ2-1, with a weak D call TRBD2 (7 bases). The V gene lost 6 bases and the J gene lost 4 bases, with 10 bases spanning the gap. The CDR3 covers 13 residues. CDR1 is MNHEY, CDR2 SVGAGI, per germline. The CDR3 spells CASSRGAYNEQFF. In DNA form, the CDR3 reads TGTGCCAGCAGCCGGGGGGCATACAATGAGCAGTTCTTC.

This clone was recorded a few times. The chain is built from TRBV5-6 and TRBJ1-5; weak D call: TRBD1 (6 bases). V lost 4 bases and J 7 bases, leaving 15 bases between the germline ends. Germline V gives CDR1 SGHDT, CDR2 YYEEEE. The CDR3 contains 14 residues. CDR3 in amino acids: CASSGGADHQPQHF. CDR3 coding DNA: TGTGCCAGCAGCGGGGGGGCAGACCACCAGCCCCAGCATTTT.

The gene calls are TRBV6-1 and TRBJ2-7; weak D call: TRBD2 (5 bases). The CDR3 is made up of 13 amino acids. Trimming left V 5 bases short and J 2 bases short, with 10 bases between. Germline CDR1 reads MNHNS; CDR2 reads SASEGT. This CDR3 is CASSSMRAYEQYF. The CDR3 nucleotides read TGTGCCAGCAGTTCGATGAGGGCCTACGAGCAGTACTTC.

This rearrangement joins TRBV6-5 to TRBJ2-3; no firm D call. Trimming left V 6 bases short and J 6 bases short, with 10 bases between. The length of the CDR3 is 12 residues. Per germline, CDR1 MNHEY and CDR2 SVGAGI. The CDR3 sequence: CASSDKADTQYF. The CDR3 DNA sequence: TGTGCCAGCAGCGACAAGGCGGATACGCAGTATTTT.

J is TRBJ1-6 and V is TRBV7-2; unclear D gene. The germline V gene encodes CDR1 SGHTA and CDR2 FQGNSA. Trimming cost V 5 bases and J 9 bases, with 20 bases left between them. The CDR3 is made up of 16 amino acids. DNA for the CDR3: TGTGCCAGCAGCCCTGGGTCGGCAGGTCCCCTTTCACCCCTCCACTTT. It is translated as CASSPGSAGPLSPLHF. Supplemented by reference TRBV7-2 and TRBJ1-6, the full variable domain reads GAGVSQSPSNKVTEKGKDVELRCDPISGHTALYWYRQSLGQGLEFLIYFQGNSAPDKSGLPSDRFSAERTGGSVSTLTIQRTQQEDSAVYLCASSPGSAGPLSPLHFGNGTRLTVT.

This clone was counted between two and nine times. V is TRBV7-2 and J is TRBJ2-1; 9 bases fit TRBD1. With V trimmed by 2 bases and J by 7 bases, 9 bases remained unmatched. The CDR3 has 16 amino acids. The germline V gene encodes CDR1 SGHTA and CDR2 FQGNSA. The CDR3 is CASSLSQGQGRNEQFF. DNA for the CDR3: TGTGCCAGCAGCTTAAGTCAGGGACAGGGACGTAATGAGCAGTTCTTC.

The gene calls are TRBV2 and TRBJ2-5; D remains ambiguous. From germline, CDR1 is SNHLY and CDR2 FYNNEI. The CDR3 spans 13 residues. V was clipped by 3 bases and J by 2 bases, with 7 bases between them. CDR3 amino acids: CASSEAVQETQYF. The CDR3 DNA follows: TGTGCCAGCAGTGAGGCAGTTCAAGAGACCCAGTACTTC.

This clone was counted between two and nine times. The V and J genes are TRBV19 and TRBJ2-2; D call uncertain. The CDR3 covers 14 residues. V shed 3 bases and J shed 3 bases, with 8 bases lying between them. Germline values: CDR1 LNHDA, CDR2 SQIVND (reference sequence). The CDR3 DNA is TGTGCCAGTAGTATCCCAGGCTACACCGGGGAGCTGTTTTTT. Amino acid sequence: CASSIPGYTGELFF. The whole variable domain, filled in from reference TRBV19 and TRBJ2-2, reads DGGITQSPKYLFRKEGQNVTLSCEQNLNHDAMYWYRQDPGQGLRLIYYSQIVNDFQKGDIAEGYSVSREKKESFPLTVTSAQKNPTAFYLCASSIPGYTGELFFGEGSRLTVL.

The chain uses TRBV27 and TRBJ2-7; tentatively, D is TRBD1 (6 bases). This CDR3 is built from 15 residues. Germline-derived CDR1 and CDR2 are MNHEY and SMNVEV (reference sequence). V lost 5 bases, J lost 3 bases, and 17 bases lay in between. CDR3 DNA sequence: TGTGCCAGCAGTGAACTCAGGGGCCGCGACTACGAGCAGTACTTC. Translation: CASSELRGRDYEQYF.

CDR3 protein: CASRLGRDVGPQHF. The DNA of the CDR3 is TGTGCCAGCAGGCTGGGGAGGGACGTCGGGCCCCAGCATTTT. J is TRBJ1-5 and V is TRBV6-5; a weak D match, TRBD1 (5 bases). Germline V CDR1 and CDR2: MNHEY, SVGAGI. Trimming pared 6 bases from V and 9 bases from J, leaving 18 bases between. The CDR3 length is 14 residues.

V gene TRBV5-6 combines with J gene TRBJ1-2, with a tentative D call TRBD1 (5 bases). The germline CDR1 and CDR2 sequences are SGHDT and YYEEEE. V shed 1 base and J shed 7 bases, with 17 bases lying between them. This CDR3 has 15 residues. The CDR3 DNA sequence: TGTGCCAGCAGCTTGAAGTCCCGGGGGGAGTTTGGCTACACCTTC. Protein sequence: CASSLKSRGEFGYTF. The complete variable domain, with remaining parts taken from reference TRBV5-6 and TRBJ1-2, reads DAGVTQSPTHLIKTRGQQVTLRCSPKSGHDTVSWYQQALGQGPQFIFQYYEEEERQRGNFPDRFSGHQFPNYSSELNVNALLLGDSALYLCASSLKSRGEFGYTFGSGTRLTVV.

This clone was seen a handful of times. V is TRBV2 and J is TRBJ2-2; 10 positions match TRBD2. The germline V gene has CDR1 SNHLY and CDR2 FYNNEI. The CDR3 runs to 16 residues. V gave up 6 bases and J gave up 4 bases; unmatched junction bases: 8. CDR3 nucleotides: TGTGCCAGCAGCGAGCGGGGGGGCCGCGTCACCGGGGAGCTGTTTTTT. The encoded protein is CASSERGGRVTGELFF.

The chain combines TRBV5-4 with TRBJ2-3; 7 nucleotides agree with TRBD2. V shed 0 bases, J shed 4 bases, and the junction held 8 bases outside the gene matches. In germline, CDR1 is SGHNT, CDR2 YYREEE (reference sequence). The CDR3 spans 16 residues. The CDR3 sequence: CASSLETSVYADTQYF. CDR3 DNA: TGTGCCAGCAGCTTGGAAACTAGCGTTTATGCAGATACGCAGTATTTT.

V gene TRBV4-1 combines with J gene TRBJ2-7; a possible D gene is TRBD1 (6 bases). Per germline, CDR1 MGHRA and CDR2 YSYEKL. The CDR3 loop spans 15 amino acids. Trimming removed 1 base at V and 2 bases at J, with 12 bases between. The CDR3 loop is CASSQGPTGAYEQYF. CDR3 DNA: TGCGCCAGCAGCCAAGGGCCGACAGGAGCCTACGAGCAGTACTTC.

This clone has only a few counts. The chain recombines TRBV6-6 with TRBJ1-5; TRBD1 might be the D (5 bases). Germline CDR1 MNHNY, CDR2 SVGAGI (reference sequence). The CDR3 is 13 residues long. Trimming pared 5 bases from V and 3 bases from J, leaving 8 bases between. The CDR3 nucleotides read TGTGCCAGCAGTATCAGGGTCAATCAGCCCCAGCATTTT. It encodes CASSIRVNQPQHF.

This clone has just a few counts. This chain connects TRBV7-9 to TRBJ2-2, with 8 bases lining up with TRBD2. V gave up 5 bases and J gave up 3 bases; unmatched junction bases: 11. CDR1 and CDR2 from the germline V gene are SEHNR and FQNEAQ (reference sequence). The CDR3 is 17 amino acids. This CDR3 reads CASSRRVAGGYTGELFF. CDR3 nucleotide sequence: TGTGCCAGCAGCCGACGTGTGGCGGGGGGATACACCGGGGAGCTGTTTTTT.

This clone was picked up a small number of times. The J gene is TRBJ1-3, the V gene TRBV4-1; D is uncertain. V gave up 4 bases and J gave up 12 bases, with 16 bases separating them. CDR3 length equals 13 residues. Germline-derived CDR1 and CDR2 are MGHRA and YSYEKL. In DNA, the CDR3 is TGCGCCAGCAGCCGAGCTGCGGACTCGAGCATATATTTT. It specifies CASSRAADSSIYF.

Only a few counts were recorded for this clone. This chain connects TRBV7-2 to TRBJ2-7; a weak D match, TRBD2 (6 bases). This CDR3 comprises 14 residues. CDR1 is SGHTA and CDR2 is FQGNSA in the germline V gene. V lost 2 bases, J lost 2 bases, and 10 bases lay in between. CDR3 sequence: CASSLLRTTYEQYF. DNA for the CDR3: TGTGCCAGCAGCTTACTACGGACTACCTACGAGCAGTACTTC.

This clone was counted a few times. The genes are TRBV5-1 and TRBJ1-6; 7 bases map to TRBD1. The CDR3 extends over 15 amino acids. The germline V gene has CDR1 SGHRS and CDR2 YFSETQ. J was trimmed by 9 bases and V by 3 bases; bases with no gene match: 9. CDR3: CASSSQTGVGSPLHF. The CDR3 region has the DNA TGCGCCAGCAGCTCGCAAACAGGGGTAGGTTCACCCCTCCACTTT. The full variable domain, rest sourced from reference TRBV5-1 and TRBJ1-6, is KAGVTQTPRYLIKTRGQQVTLSCSPISGHRSVSWYQQTPGQGLQFLFEYFSETQRNKGNFPGRFSGRQFSNSRSEMNVSTLELGDSALYLCASSSQTGVGSPLHFGNGTRLTVT.

The chain is built from TRBV5-1 and TRBJ1-2, with 8 bases matching TRBD1. CDR3 length: 16 amino acids. The germline gives CDR1 SGHRS, CDR2 YFSETQ. V was clipped by 3 bases and J by 1 base; unmatched bases: 8. CDR3 residues: CASSSGQGNLNYGYTF. The CDR3 DNA is TGCGCCAGCAGCTCCGGACAGGGTAATCTTAACTATGGCTACACCTTC.

The chain carries TRBV5-1 and TRBJ1-4, with D tentatively TRBD1 (5 bases). V was pared by 0 bases and J by 5 bases, with 11 bases between. The germline V gene encodes CDR1 SGHRS and CDR2 YFSETQ. This CDR3 is 15 amino acids long. Written as DNA, the CDR3 is TGCGCCAGCAGCTTGGAGCAGGGAGGAAATGAAAAACTGTTTTTT. The encoded protein is CASSLEQGGNEKLFF. The full variable domain, its missing parts supplied by reference TRBV5-1 and TRBJ1-4, is KAGVTQTPRYLIKTRGQQVTLSCSPISGHRSVSWYQQTPGQGLQFLFEYFSETQRNKGNFPGRFSGRQFSNSRSEMNVSTLELGDSALYLCASSLEQGGNEKLFFGSGTQLSVL.

The sample holds a few counts of this clone. This rearrangement joins TRBV5-1 to TRBJ2-1, with a possible D match to TRBD1 (8 bases). CDR1 is SGHRS and CDR2 is YFSETQ in the germline V gene. This CDR3 comprises 16 residues. Trimming pared 9 bases from V and 3 bases from J, leaving 22 bases between. CDR3 region: CATREGAGGFYNEQFF. CDR3 coding DNA: TGCGCCACCAGGGAGGGGGCAGGGGGCTTCTACAATGAGCAGTTCTTC. Full variable domain (rest looked up from reference TRBV5-1 and TRBJ2-1): KAGVTQTPRYLIKTRGQQVTLSCSPISGHRSVSWYQQTPGQGLQFLFEYFSETQRNKGNFPGRFSGRQFSNSRSEMNVSTLELGDSALYLCATREGAGGFYNEQFFGPGTRLTVL.

This rearrangement joins TRBV28 to TRBJ2-3; 8 nucleotides agree with TRBD2. V was pared by 5 bases and J by 2 bases, with 12 bases of the junction left unmatched. Germline loops: CDR1 MDHEN, CDR2 SYDVKM. CDR3 size: 17 residues. The DNA of the CDR3 is TGTGCCAGCAGTCGCGGTCAAGCGGGGGACCCCACAGATACGCAGTATTTT. Its protein product is CASSRGQAGDPTDTQYF. The variable domain in full, with the rest retrieved from reference TRBV28 and TRBJ2-3, is DVKVTQSSRYLVKRTGEKVFLECVQDMDHENMFWYRQDPGLGLRLIYFSYDVKMKEKGDIPEGYSVSREKKERFSLILESASTNQTSMYLCASSRGQAGDPTDTQYFGPGTRLTVL.

This clone was counted between two and nine times. V usage is TRBV5-1 and J usage is TRBJ2-3; no clear D gene. V shed 7 bases and J shed 0 bases, with 12 bases lying between them. The CDR3 has 14 amino acids. Looked up from germline, CDR1 is SGHRS and CDR2 is YFSETQ. CDR3 bases: TGCGCCAGCCGTCCCGTTCCTAGCACAGATACGCAGTATTTT. Amino acid sequence: CASRPVPSTDTQYF.